This is a list of T cell receptor beta chains from one sample in a study of blood T cell repertoires in COVID-19. TCRdb's table, derived via immunoSEQ multiplex PCR, lists solely in-frame clones and lacks some. The sample holds 35,000 to 45,000 clones; around 90% are singletons and the top ten take approximately 0.37%. The sample consisted of peripheral blood. These receptors originate from a man over 45 with COVID-19, enrolled during active disease. The CDR3 runs from the conserved cysteine through the conserved F or W. The D gene is left open where the match is weak. Rows may omit the clone size; those that give it use once, few, many or a size class.

>TRBV27|TRBJ1-6|.|.
TGTGCCAGCACCCACAGTAATTCACCCCTCCACTTT
CASTHSNSPLHF
>TRBV19|TRBJ2-1|.|TRBD2
TGTGCCAGTAGTAGGGGGAGTTTGGTAGCGGGAGCTATCTCCTACAATGAGCAGTTCTTC
CASSRGSLVAGAISYNEQFF
>TRBV7-2|TRBJ2-5|.|TRBD1
TGTGCCAGCGGCCCGGACAGGGGGCTAGGGGAGACCCAGTACTTC
CASGPDRGLGETQYF
>TRBV6-6|TRBJ1-1|.|TRBD1
TGTGCCAGCAGGCCCGGAGGGACAGGGTTTAGTGAAGCTTTCTTT
CASRPGGTGFSEAFF
>TRBV5-1|TRBJ2-5|.|TRBD2
TGCGCCAGCAGCCTAGCGGGAGAGGGAGAGACCCAGTACTTC
CASSLAGEGETQYF
>TRBV11-1|TRBJ2-2|.|.
TGTGCCAGCAGCTTAGGGCGGACGAACACCGGGGAGCTGTTTTTT
CASSLGRTNTGELFF
>TRBV7-8|TRBJ2-5|.|.
TGTGCCAGCAGCCAGACGGGGGACGGGGAGACCCAGTACTTC
CASSQTGDGETQYF
>TRBV14|TRBJ2-1|.|TRBD2
TGTGCCAGCAGCCAAGGGGCTAGCGGGAGGGTCTACAATGAGCAGTTCTTC
CASSQGASGRVYNEQFF
>TRBV5-1|TRBJ1-5|.|TRBD1
TGCGCCAGCAGCTTGCGACAGGGCAATAGCAATCAGCCCCAGCATTTT
CASSLRQGNSNQPQHF
>TRBV4-1|TRBJ2-1|.|.
TGCGCCAGCAGCCACGCCGACCTTTTTGTCTCAGGGGAGCAGTTCTTC
CASSHADLFVSGEQFF
>TRBV9|TRBJ2-3|.|TRBD2
TGTGCCAGCAGCGACGGGACTAGCGGCTTCACAGATACGCAGTATTTT
CASSDGTSGFTDTQYF
>TRBV7-9|TRBJ1-2|.|.
TGTGCCAGCAGCGACACCTATGGCTACACCTTC
CASSDTYGYTF
>TRBV6-5|TRBJ1-2|once|.
TGTGCCAGCAGAGACAAGCCTTACTTGGCGTACACCTTC
CASRDKPYLAYTF
>TRBV13|TRBJ2-2|.|.
TGTGCCAGCAGCTTAAGGGGACTGCCTTGGGCCGGGGAGCTGTTTTTT
CASSLRGLPWAGELFF
>TRBV5-1|TRBJ1-1|.|TRBD1
TGCGCCAGCAGCTCATCGGGACAGGTGAACACTGAAGCTTTCTTT
CASSSSGQVNTEAFF
>TRBV7-9|TRBJ1-3|.|.
TGTGCCAGCAGCTTACCAGGCAGAACCTCTGGAAACACCATATATTTT
CASSLPGRTSGNTIYF
>TRBV7-2|TRBJ2-3|.|TRBD2
TGTGCCAGCAGCTCCGAGAGGACTAGCGGGAGCACAGATACGCAGTATTTT
CASSSERTSGSTDTQYF
>TRBV19|TRBJ1-2|once|TRBD1
TGTGCCAGTAGAACCTCCGGGACAGCCTATGGCTACACCTTC
CASRTSGTAYGYTF
>TRBV19|TRBJ2-1|.|.
TGTGCCAGTACCCGAAGGGGGGAGGGTGTTCCTGAGCAGTTCTTC
CASTRRGEGVPEQFF
>TRBV5-5|TRBJ2-5|.|TRBD2
TGTGCCAGCAGCCCCTGGGGGGGTGAAGAGACCCAGTACTTC
CASSPWGGEETQYF
>TRBV3-1/TRBV3-2|TRBJ1-2|.|.
TGTGCCAGCAGCCACCCCCAGGGCTTCCGCTACACCTTC
CASSHPQGFRYTF
>TRBV27|TRBJ2-1|.|.
TGTGCCAGCAGTCTGTCCCCGACTAGTTACAATGAGCAGTTCTTC
CASSLSPTSYNEQFF
>TRBV19|TRBJ2-2|.|TRBD2
TGTGCCAGTAGTTCTCTAGCGGGAGGAGTAAACACCGGGGAGCTGTTTTTT
CASSSLAGGVNTGELFF
>TRBV9|TRBJ2-5|.|TRBD2
TGTGCCAGCAGCGTGTCGGGAGGGCGGGAGACCCAGTACTTC
CASSVSGGRETQYF
>TRBV5-1|TRBJ2-3|.|.
TGCGCCAGCAGCTTGGAATCAGGGGGGATCGATACGCAGTATTTT
CASSLESGGIDTQYF
>TRBV27|TRBJ1-2|.|TRBD1
TGTGCCAGCAGTTCGCTACTCACCGGGACAGAAGGCTACACCTTC
CASSSLLTGTEGYTF
>TRBV5-1|TRBJ2-3|.|TRBD2
TGCGCCAGCCAGCGGGAGGGCCGAGTAGATACGCAGTATTTT
CASQREGRVDTQYF
>TRBV9|TRBJ2-2|.|TRBD2
TGTGCCAGCATGCCGGGACTAGCGGAGAACACCGGGGAGCTGTTTTTT
CASMPGLAENTGELFF
>TRBV5-4|TRBJ2-5|.|.
TGTGCCAGCAGCTTGGTCCTAGCTCCAGAGACCCAGTACTTC
CASSLVLAPETQYF
>TRBV19|TRBJ2-5|.|.
TGTGCCAGTACCGCCGGGAGACAAGAGACCCAGTACTTC
CASTAGRQETQYF
>TRBV5-1|TRBJ2-2|.|.
TGCGCCAGCAGCCCCCTGTGGGGCTCGAACACCGGGGAGCTGTTTTTT
CASSPLWGSNTGELFF
>TRBV20-1|TRBJ2-7|.|TRBD2
TGCAGTGCTAGTATGGTCGAGACTAGCGGGAGCTACGAGCAGTACTTC
CSASMVETSGSYEQYF
>TRBV10-3|TRBJ1-1|.|.
TGTGCCATCAGTGCTACAGGGAACACTGAAGCTTTCTTT
CAISATGNTEAFF
>TRBV6-6|TRBJ2-3|.|.
TGTGCCAGCAGTTACTCGCGGGACAGTTGGGGAGATACGCAGTATTTT
CASSYSRDSWGDTQYF
>TRBV19|TRBJ2-7|.|.
TGTGCCAGTAGTTGGAGGGCTAACGCCGAGCAGTACTTC
CASSWRANAEQYF
>TRBV9|TRBJ2-3|.|TRBD2
TGTGCCAGCAGCCGACGGACTAGCGGGAACACAGATACGCAGTATTTT
CASSRRTSGNTDTQYF
>TRBV7-9|TRBJ1-4|.|.
TGTGCCAGCAGCCATAGCCCGGGGTCAACTAATGAAAAACTGTTTTTT
CASSHSPGSTNEKLFF
>TRBV3-1/TRBV3-2|TRBJ2-5|few|TRBD2
TGTGCCAGCAGCCCTCTGAGGTTAGCGGGAGAAGAGACCCAGTACTTC
CASSPLRLAGEETQYF
>TRBV14|TRBJ1-1|.|TRBD1
TGTGCCAGCAGCCAAGCCTATGCCCGACAGGGGGATATGAACACTGAAGCTTTCTTT
CASSQAYARQGDMNTEAFF
>TRBV30|TRBJ2-1|.|TRBD1
TGTGCCTGGAGTGAAAACAGGGGGGACAATGAGCAGTTCTTC
CAWSENRGDNEQFF
>TRBV5-5|TRBJ1-4|few|.
TGTGCCAGCAGCTGGAGGGACCGCCCAGTTAATGAAAAACTGTTTTTT
CASSWRDRPVNEKLFF
>TRBV29-1|TRBJ2-5|.|TRBD1
TGCAGCGTTGCGATTACGGCAGGGGGTGGAGAGACCCAGTACTTC
CSVAITAGGGETQYF
>TRBV7-9|TRBJ2-5|.|TRBD1
TGTGCCAGCAGCCCCGGACAGGGACCGGGAGAGACCCAGTACTTC
CASSPGQGPGETQYF
>TRBV28|TRBJ1-2|.|.
TGTGCCAGCAGTACACACAGGGACCCCTATGGCTACACCTTC
CASSTHRDPYGYTF
>TRBV5-6|TRBJ1-1|.|.
TGTGCCAGCAGCTTGCGGGGGATAGGGACTGAAGCTTTCTTT
CASSLRGIGTEAFF
>TRBV28|TRBJ2-4|.|TRBD1
TGTGCCAGCAGTTGGCGCAGGGGGAAAAACATTCAGTACTTC
CASSWRRGKNIQYF
>TRBV5-1|TRBJ2-7|.|.
TGCGCCAGCAGCGAGCCAGGAGGCGAGCAGTACTTC
CASSEPGGEQYF
>TRBV5-4|TRBJ1-1|.|.
TGTGCCAGCAGCATACAGGGTTATGAAGCTTTCTTT
CASSIQGYEAFF
>TRBV7-9|TRBJ2-5|.|TRBD1
TGTGCCAGCAGCCCGGGACAGGACGGAGAGACCCAGTACTTC
CASSPGQDGETQYF
>TRBV5-1|TRBJ1-5|.|TRBD1
TGCGCCAGCAGCTTGGATACAGGGGGCCGTCAGCCCCAGCATTTT
CASSLDTGGRQPQHF
>TRBV28|TRBJ1-1|.|.
TGTGCCAGCAGGGACTGGGATGAAGCTTTCTTT
CASRDWDEAFF
>TRBV29-1|TRBJ2-7|.|TRBD2
TGCAGCGTTGAAGAACGGGGGGAGGGGCTTAGCTCCTACGAGCAGTACTTC
CSVEERGEGLSSYEQYF
>TRBV30|TRBJ1-1|.|TRBD1
TGTGCCTGGTTGGCGAAGGACAGGGGGCGAAACACTGAAGCTTTCTTT
CAWLAKDRGRNTEAFF